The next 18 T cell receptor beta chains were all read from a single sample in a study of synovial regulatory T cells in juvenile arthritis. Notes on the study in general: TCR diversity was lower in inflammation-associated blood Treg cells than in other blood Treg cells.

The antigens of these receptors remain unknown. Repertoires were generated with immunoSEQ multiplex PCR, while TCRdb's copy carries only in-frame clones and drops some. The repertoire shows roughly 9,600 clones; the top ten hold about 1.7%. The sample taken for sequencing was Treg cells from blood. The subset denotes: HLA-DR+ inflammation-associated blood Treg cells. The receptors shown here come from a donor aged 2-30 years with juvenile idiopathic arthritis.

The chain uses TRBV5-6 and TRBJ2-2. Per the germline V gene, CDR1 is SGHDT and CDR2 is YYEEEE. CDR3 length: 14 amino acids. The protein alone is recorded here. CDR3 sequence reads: CASSFVWDTGELFF.

The CDR3 loop reads CASSESGTGGGYTF. The chain joins TRBV6-1 to TRBJ1-2. The CDR3 is 14 amino acids. The nucleotide record is missing. Germline CDR1 is MNHNS and CDR2 is SASEGT.

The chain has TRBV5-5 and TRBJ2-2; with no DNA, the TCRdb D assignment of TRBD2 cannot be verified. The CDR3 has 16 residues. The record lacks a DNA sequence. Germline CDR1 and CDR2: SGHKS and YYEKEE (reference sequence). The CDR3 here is CASSSTSGANTGELFF. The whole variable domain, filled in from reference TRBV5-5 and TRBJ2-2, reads DAGVTQSPTHLIKTRGQQVTLRCSPISGHKSVSWYQQVLGQGPQFIFQYYEKEERGRGNFPDRFSARQFPNYSSELNVNALLLGDSALYLCASSSTSGANTGELFFGEGSRLTVL.

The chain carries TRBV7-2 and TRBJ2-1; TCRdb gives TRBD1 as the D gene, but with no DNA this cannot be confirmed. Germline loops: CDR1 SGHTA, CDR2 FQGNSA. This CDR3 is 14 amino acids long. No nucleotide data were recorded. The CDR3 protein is CASSLGSRPTEQFF.

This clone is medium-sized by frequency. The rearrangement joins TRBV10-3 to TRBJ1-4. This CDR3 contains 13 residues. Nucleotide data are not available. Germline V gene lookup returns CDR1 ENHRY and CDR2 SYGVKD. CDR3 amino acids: CAIAGIGQEKLFF.

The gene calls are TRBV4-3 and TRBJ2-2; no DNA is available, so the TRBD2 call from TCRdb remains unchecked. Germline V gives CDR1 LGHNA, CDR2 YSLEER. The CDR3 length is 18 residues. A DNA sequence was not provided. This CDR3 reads CASQTRSSGRMETGELFF.

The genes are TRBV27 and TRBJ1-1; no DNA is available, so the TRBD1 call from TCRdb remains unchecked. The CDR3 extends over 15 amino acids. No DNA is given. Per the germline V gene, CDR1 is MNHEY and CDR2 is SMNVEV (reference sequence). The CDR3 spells CASSSGQGLGAEAFF.

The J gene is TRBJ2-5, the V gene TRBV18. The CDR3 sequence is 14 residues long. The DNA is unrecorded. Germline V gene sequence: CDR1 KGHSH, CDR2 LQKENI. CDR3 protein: CASSLRGRGETQYF. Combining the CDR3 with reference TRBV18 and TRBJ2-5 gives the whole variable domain NAGVMQNPRHLVRRRGQEARLRCSPMKGHSHVYWYRQLPEEGLKFMVYLQKENIIDESGMPKERFSAEFPKEGPSILRIQQVVRGDSAAYFCASSLRGRGETQYFGPGTRLLVL.

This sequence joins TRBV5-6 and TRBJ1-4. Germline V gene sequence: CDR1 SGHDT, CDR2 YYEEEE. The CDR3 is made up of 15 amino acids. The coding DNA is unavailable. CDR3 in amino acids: CAMSNRGRGGEKLFF. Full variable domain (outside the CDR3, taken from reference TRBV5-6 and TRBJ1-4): DAGVTQSPTHLIKTRGQQVTLRCSPKSGHDTVSWYQQALGQGPQFIFQYYEEEERQRGNFPDRFSGHQFPNYSSELNVNALLLGDSALYLCAMSNRGRGGEKLFFGSGTQLSVL.

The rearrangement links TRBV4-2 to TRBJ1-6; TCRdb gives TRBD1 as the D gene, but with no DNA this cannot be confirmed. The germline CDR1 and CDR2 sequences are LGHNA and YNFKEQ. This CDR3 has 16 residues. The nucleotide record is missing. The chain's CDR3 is CASSQAGTGDNSPLHF.

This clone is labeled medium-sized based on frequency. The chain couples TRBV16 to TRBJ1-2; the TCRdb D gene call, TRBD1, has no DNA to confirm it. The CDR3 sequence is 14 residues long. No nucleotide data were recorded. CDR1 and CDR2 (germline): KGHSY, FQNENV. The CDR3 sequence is CASSQLGTDYGYTF.

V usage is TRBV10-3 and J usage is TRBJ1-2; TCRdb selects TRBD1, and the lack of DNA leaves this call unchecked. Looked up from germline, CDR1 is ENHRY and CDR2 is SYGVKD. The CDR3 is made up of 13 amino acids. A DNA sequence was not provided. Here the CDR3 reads CAISAGQNYGYTF.

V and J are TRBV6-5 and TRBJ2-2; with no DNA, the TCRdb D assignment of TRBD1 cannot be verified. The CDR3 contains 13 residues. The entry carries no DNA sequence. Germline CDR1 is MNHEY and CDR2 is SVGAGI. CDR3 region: CASIKGRTGELFF.

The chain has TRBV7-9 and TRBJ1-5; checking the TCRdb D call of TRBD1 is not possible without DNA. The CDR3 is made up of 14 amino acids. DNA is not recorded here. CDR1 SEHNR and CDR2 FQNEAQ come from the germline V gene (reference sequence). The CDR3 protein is CASSPQGTNQPQHF. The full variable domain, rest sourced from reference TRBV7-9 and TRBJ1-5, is DTGVSQNPRHKITKRGQNVTFRCDPISEHNRLYWYRQTLGQGPEFLTYFQNEAQLEKSRLLSDRFSAERPKGSFSTLEIQRTEQGDSAMYLCASSPQGTNQPQHFGDGTRLSIL.

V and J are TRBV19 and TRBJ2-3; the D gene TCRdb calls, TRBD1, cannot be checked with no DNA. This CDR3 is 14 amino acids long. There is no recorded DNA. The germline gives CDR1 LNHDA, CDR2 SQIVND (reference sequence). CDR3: CASSRRGPTDTQYF.

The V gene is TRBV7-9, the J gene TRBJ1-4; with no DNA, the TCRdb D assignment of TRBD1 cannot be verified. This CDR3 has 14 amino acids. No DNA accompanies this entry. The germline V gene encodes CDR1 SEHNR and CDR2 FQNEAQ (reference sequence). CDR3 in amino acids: CASSLGSDRWKLFF.

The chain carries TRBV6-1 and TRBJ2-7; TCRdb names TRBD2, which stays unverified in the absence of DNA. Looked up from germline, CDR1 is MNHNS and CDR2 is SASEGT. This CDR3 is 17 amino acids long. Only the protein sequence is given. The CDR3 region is CASSESVVGESSYEQYF.

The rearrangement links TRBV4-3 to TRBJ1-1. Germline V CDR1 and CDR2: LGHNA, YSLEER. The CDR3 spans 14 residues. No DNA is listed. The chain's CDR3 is CASSQKVVGVEAFF.